Presented here are 6 T cell receptor beta chains from one specimen sequenced in a study of shared clonotypes between healthy human individuals. CD8 cells classed as naive were CD45RO-negative and positively selected for CCR7, excluding terminally differentiated effector memory CD45RA+ cells. Method: immunoSEQ multiplex PCR; TCRdb's copy keeps in-frame clones and lacks some. The sample lists around 700,000 clones, around 90% occurring once. Source material: naive CD8+ T cells sorted from blood. Receptors were obtained from a man aged 25 to 40 in good health.

This chain uses TRBV6-5 with TRBJ2-7, with 11 bases lining up with TRBD2. CDR1 MNHEY and CDR2 SVGAGI come from the germline V gene. CDR3 length: 15 amino acids. V shed 6 bases and J 5 bases; nucleotides not matched to a gene: 9. CDR3 coding DNA: TGTGCCAGCAGCAATCCACTAGCGGGAGTGAACGAGCAGTACTTC. Its translation is CASSNPLAGVNEQYF.

J is TRBJ2-2 and V is TRBV9; TRBD2 might be the D (7 bases). Germline V gives CDR1 SGDLS, CDR2 YYNGEE. V was clipped by 1 base and J by 3 bases, with 13 bases between them. The CDR3 has 16 residues. This CDR3 reads CASSVRGREYTGELFF. The CDR3 nucleotides are TGTGCCAGCAGCGTACGGGGGCGGGAGTACACCGGGGAGCTGTTTTTT.

This chain joins TRBV27 and TRBJ2-1; D is undetermined. Germline V gene lookup returns CDR1 MNHEY and CDR2 SMNVEV (reference sequence). The CDR3 runs to 15 residues. V gave up 0 bases and J gave up 4 bases, with 10 bases separating them. CDR3 sequence: CASSLSRGYYNEQFF. CDR3 coding DNA: TGTGCCAGCAGTTTATCTCGAGGATATTACAATGAGCAGTTCTTC.

The chain's CDR3 is CSVRTGVDGNTIYF. The CDR3 DNA reads as TGCAGCGTTCGGACGGGGGTTGATGGAAACACCATATATTTT. V and J are TRBV29-1 and TRBJ1-3; D is possibly TRBD1 (5 bases). V gave up 5 bases and J gave up 3 bases, with 14 bases separating them. CDR1 is SQVTM, CDR2 ANQGSEA, per germline. The CDR3 consists of 14 residues.

The chain combines TRBV4-1 with TRBJ2-1, with a tentative D call TRBD1 (6 bases). Trimming shortened V by 3 bases and J by 2 bases, and 11 bases separated the two germline ends. The CDR3 spans 15 residues. Germline CDR1 is MGHRA and CDR2 is YSYEKL. The DNA of the CDR3 is TGCGCCAGCAGCCAGCCGGACAGCCCCTACAATGAGCAGTTCTTC. Its translation: CASSQPDSPYNEQFF.

The chain recombines TRBV27 with TRBJ1-2, with 9 bases lining up with TRBD1. The CDR3 runs to 13 residues. CDR1 MNHEY and CDR2 SMNVEV come from the germline V gene (reference sequence). J lost 6 bases, V lost 10 bases, and 9 bases had no gene match. CDR3 amino acids: CATSDRGIDGYTF. The CDR3, as DNA: TGTGCCACCTCCGACAGGGGGATAGATGGCTACACCTTC.